This T cell receptor beta chain was captured in a study of human T cells and chemical hapten exposure. The time point denotes: patch test 1, 2 weeks after DPC sensitization. Stated treatment: therapeutic diphenylcyclopropenone sensitization with weekly scalp DPC. This clonotype was detected ten times or more. Germline CDR1 is SGHAT and CDR2 is FQNNGV. V lost 6 bases, J lost 3 bases, and 6 bases stayed unmatched. The CDR3 runs 14 residues. In TCRdb, the RACE reads were re-called with MiXCR into one record per CDR3 protein. The data contain more than 150,000 distinct CDR3 sequences, approximately 15% of them singletons.

The sequence derives from a woman aged 25 to 39 with alopecia areata. Some clones in this sample may be carry-over from other donors' samples. The J gene is TRBJ2-5, the V gene TRBV11-2, with 8 bases aligning to TRBD1. The sample was whole blood, taken in connection with sensitization to the hapten diphenylcyclopropenone (DPC). The CDR3 sequence is CASSLDRGEETQYF. As DNA, the CDR3 is TGTGCCAGCAGTCTCGACAGGGGTGAAGAGACCCAGTACTTC. Full variable domain (rest looked up from reference TRBV11-2 and TRBJ2-5): EAGVAQSPRYKIIEKRQSVAFWCNPISGHATLYWYQQILGQGPKLLIQFQNNGVVDDSQLPKDRFSAERLKGVDSTLKIQPAKLEDSAVYLCASSLDRGEETQYFGPGTRLLVL.